This TCR beta chain is drawn from a study of OX40 agonist ivuxolimab in advanced cancers. About the study as a whole: Ivuxolimab was an agonistic, fully human IgG2 monoclonal antibody directed against OX40 (CD134), a costimulatory receptor. Intravenous ivuxolimab was administered to patients every 2 weeks at six dose levels: 0.01, 0.1, 0.3, 1.5, 3 and 10 mg/kg. Of the roughly 50 dose-escalation patients, hepatocellular carcinoma was present in about 20, melanoma in around 15, renal cell carcinoma in 9 and head and neck cancer in 9. A male proportion of approximately 83% and a mean age of about 60 years, ranging from 23 to 79, were recorded for the dose-escalation cohort. Prior anti-PD-1, anti-PD-L1 or anti-CTLA-4 therapy was permitted, and 30% to 45% of dose-escalation patients had received checkpoint inhibitors. Partial responses were achieved by three dose-escalation patients, of whom one had hepatocellular carcinoma and two had cutaneous melanoma. Peripheral TCRbeta sequencing aimed to test whether ivuxolimab altered TCR sequence diversity and caused clonal T-cell expansion. The paper covers the monotherapy dose-escalation part of the phase I ivuxolimab trial, which included N ≈ 50 patients.

The germline V gene yields SGHVS for CDR1 and FQNEAQ for CDR2. From its cysteine to its phenylalanine, the CDR3 spans 12 amino acids. The only DNA kept is the CDR3, 36 bases in frame from the first base. At the junction V is shortened by 11 bases and J by 2 bases, with 12 bases in between. The trial excluded patients who had a history of autoimmune disease or were on systemic immunosuppression. In every dose cohort, peripheral blood was drawn for TCR sequencing at baseline, cycle 4 day 1, and cycle 7 day 1. Samples were obtained from an open-label, multicenter, first-in-human phase I dose-escalation trial of ivuxolimab. The trial enrolled adults with locally advanced or metastatic head and neck squamous cell, hepatocellular, melanoma or renal cell carcinoma. Before TCR sequencing, CD4+ T cells and CD8+ T cells from peripheral blood were sorted into separate populations. Points the paper makes about the study in general: The antigen specificity of the peripheral T cells that underwent clonal expansion was not determined. At doses from 0.1 to 3.0 mg/kg, clonal expansion was seen in both CD4+ and CD8+ blood T cells between baseline and week 6. After ivuxolimab, expanded clones were on average more numerous among CD8+ T cells than among CD4+ T cells. In the 0.1-3.0 mg/kg groups, partial responders had among the lowest normalized peripheral clonal expansion, particularly in CD8+ T cells. Low levels of normalized T-cell clonal expansion were also seen in some nonresponding patients.

For sequencing of the TCRbeta CDR3 region, genomic DNA was extracted from the sorted cells. TCRbeta CDR3 regions were sequenced using the immunoSEQ Assay. TCRdb holds this immuneACCESS table with in-frame rearrangements only. Some clones are missing; in checked studies, unresolved V genes explain under half, and the rest has no known cause. Recorded for this sample are about 61,000 clones; more than 85% of them occurred a single time. Roughly 20% of the sample rests with the top ten. As concerns this clone: Its antigen remains unidentified. Base-call qualities are not available, and no considerably larger clone is one nucleotide away.

The sequence is built from TRBV7-8 and TRBJ2-5; matching of 5 bases hints at TRBD1 as the D gene. This clonotype originated in an adult with an advanced solid tumor such as melanoma, head and neck, liver or kidney cancer. Material: CD4+ or CD8+ T cells sorted from blood, obtained in a trial of the OX40 agonist ivuxolimab. The nucleotides are TGTGCCTTACAGGAAGCGCAAGAGACCCAGTACTTC. This gives the protein CALQEAQETQYF.